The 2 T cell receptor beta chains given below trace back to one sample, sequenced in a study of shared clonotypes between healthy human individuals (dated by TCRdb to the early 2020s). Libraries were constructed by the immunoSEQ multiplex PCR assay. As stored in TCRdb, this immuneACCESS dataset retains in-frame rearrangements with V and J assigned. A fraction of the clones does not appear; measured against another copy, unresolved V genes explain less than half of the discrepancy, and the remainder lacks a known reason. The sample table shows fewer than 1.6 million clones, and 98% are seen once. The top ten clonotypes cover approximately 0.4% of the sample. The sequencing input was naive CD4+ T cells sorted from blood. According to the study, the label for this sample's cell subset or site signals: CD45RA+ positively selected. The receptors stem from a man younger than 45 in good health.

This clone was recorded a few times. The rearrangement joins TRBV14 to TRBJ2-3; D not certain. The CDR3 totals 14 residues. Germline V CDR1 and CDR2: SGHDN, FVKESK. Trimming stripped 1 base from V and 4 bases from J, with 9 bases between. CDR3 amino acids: CASSQAWRADTQYF. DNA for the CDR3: TGTGCCAGCAGCCAAGCGTGGCGAGCAGATACGCAGTATTTT.

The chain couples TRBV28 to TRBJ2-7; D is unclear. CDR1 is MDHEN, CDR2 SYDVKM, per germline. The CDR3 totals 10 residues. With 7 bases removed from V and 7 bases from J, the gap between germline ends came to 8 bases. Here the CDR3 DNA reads TGTGCCAGCACCTCTTCAGAGCAGTACTTC. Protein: CASTSSEQYF. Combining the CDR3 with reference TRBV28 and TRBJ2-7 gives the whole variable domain DVKVTQSSRYLVKRTGEKVFLECVQDMDHENMFWYRQDPGLGLRLIYFSYDVKMKEKGDIPEGYSVSREKKERFSLILESASTNQTSMYLCASTSSEQYFGPGTRLTVT.